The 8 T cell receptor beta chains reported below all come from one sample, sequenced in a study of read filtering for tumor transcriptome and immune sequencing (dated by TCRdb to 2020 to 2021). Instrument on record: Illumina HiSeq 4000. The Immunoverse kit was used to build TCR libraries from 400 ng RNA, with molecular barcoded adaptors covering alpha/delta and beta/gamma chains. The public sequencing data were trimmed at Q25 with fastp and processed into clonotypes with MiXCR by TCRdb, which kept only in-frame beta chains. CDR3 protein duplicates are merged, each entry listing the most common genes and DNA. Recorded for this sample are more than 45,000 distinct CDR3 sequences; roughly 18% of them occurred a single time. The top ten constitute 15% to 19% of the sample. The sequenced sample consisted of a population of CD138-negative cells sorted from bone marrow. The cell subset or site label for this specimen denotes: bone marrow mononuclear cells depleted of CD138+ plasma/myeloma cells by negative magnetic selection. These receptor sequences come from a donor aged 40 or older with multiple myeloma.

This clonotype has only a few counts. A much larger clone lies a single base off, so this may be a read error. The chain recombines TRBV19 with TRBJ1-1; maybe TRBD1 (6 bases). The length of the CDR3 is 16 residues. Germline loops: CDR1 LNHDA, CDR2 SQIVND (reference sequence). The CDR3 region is CASISRVGGENAEAFF. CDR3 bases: TGTGCCAGTATTAGTAGGGTGGGGGGCGAGAACGCTGAAGCTTTCTTT.

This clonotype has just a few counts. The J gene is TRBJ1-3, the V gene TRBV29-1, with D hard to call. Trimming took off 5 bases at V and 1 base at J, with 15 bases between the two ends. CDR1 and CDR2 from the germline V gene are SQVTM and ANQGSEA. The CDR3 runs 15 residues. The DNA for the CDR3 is TGCAGCGTTCGGTCCGCGGTGGGATCTGGAAACACCATATATTTT. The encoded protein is CSVRSAVGSGNTIYF.

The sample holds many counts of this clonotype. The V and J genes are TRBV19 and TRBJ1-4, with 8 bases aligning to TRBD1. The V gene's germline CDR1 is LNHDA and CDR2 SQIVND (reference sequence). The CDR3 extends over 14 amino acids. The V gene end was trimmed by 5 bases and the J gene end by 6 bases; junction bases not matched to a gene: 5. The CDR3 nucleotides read TGTGCCAGTAGTCGACAGGGGTTTGATGAAAAACTGTTTTTT. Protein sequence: CASSRQGFDEKLFF.

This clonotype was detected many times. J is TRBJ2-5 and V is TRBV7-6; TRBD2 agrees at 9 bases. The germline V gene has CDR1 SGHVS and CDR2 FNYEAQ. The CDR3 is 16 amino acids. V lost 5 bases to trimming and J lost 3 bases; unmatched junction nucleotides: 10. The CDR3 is CASSEGTSWREETQYF. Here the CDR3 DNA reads TGTGCCAGCAGCGAGGGGACTAGCTGGCGGGAAGAGACCCAGTACTTC.

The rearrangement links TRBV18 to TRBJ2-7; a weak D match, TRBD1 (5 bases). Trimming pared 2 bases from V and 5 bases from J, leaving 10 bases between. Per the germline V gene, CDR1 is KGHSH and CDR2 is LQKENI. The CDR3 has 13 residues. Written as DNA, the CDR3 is TGTGCCAGCTCACCAGACAGAAGTCACGAGCAGTACTTC. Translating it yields CASSPDRSHEQYF. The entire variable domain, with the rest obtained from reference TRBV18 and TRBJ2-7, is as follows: NAGVMQNPRHLVRRRGQEARLRCSPMKGHSHVYWYRQLPEEGLKFMVYLQKENIIDESGMPKERFSAEFPKEGPSILRIQQVVRGDSAAYFCASSPDRSHEQYFGPGTRLTVT.

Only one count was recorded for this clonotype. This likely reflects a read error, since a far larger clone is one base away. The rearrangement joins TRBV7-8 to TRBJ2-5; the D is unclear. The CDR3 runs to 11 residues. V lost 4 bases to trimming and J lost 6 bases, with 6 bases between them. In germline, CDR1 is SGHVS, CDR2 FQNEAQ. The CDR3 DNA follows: TGTGCCAGCAGCTCCGGAAAGACCCAGTACTTC. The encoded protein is CASSSGKTQYF.

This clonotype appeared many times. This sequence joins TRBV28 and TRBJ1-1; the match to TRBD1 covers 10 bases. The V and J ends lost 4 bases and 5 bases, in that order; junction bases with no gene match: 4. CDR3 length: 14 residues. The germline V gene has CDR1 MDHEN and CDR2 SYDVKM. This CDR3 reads CASSSRDRGTEAFF. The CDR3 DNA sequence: TGTGCCAGCAGTTCTCGGGACAGGGGTACTGAAGCTTTCTTT.

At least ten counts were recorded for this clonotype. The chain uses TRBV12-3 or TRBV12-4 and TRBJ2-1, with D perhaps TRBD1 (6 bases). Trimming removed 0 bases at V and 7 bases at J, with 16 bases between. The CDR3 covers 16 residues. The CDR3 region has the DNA TGTGCCAGCAGTTTAGCTTACGGGACACTTATTAATGAGCAGTTCTTC. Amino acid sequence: CASSLAYGTLINEQFF.